These 20 T cell receptor beta chains share one sample of origin, sequenced in a study of T cells in localized non-small cell lung cancer (dated by TCRdb to about 2020). The receptor library was made with the immunoSEQ multiplex PCR assay. TCRdb obtained this table from immuneACCESS and retained in-frame rearrangements with V and J assigned. These tables miss some clones; where compared with another copy, unresolved V genes account for less than half of the shortfall, and the remainder is unexplained. This sample gives around 30,000 clones in total; 80% of them show up just once. The ten largest clonotypes hold around 15% of the sample. The sample in question was peripheral blood, obtained before any cancer treatment. Receptor source: a male donor aged 60 or older with stage III squamous cell lung carcinoma.

The rearrangement uses TRBV2 and TRBJ2-3; D possibly uses TRBD1 or TRBD2 (5 bases each). Germline CDR1 and CDR2: SNHLY and FYNNEI. This CDR3 comprises 12 residues. V lost 7 bases and J 4 bases, leaving 9 bases between the germline ends. The CDR3 here is CASKVGADTQYF. In DNA, the CDR3 is TGTGCCAGCAAGGTGGGGGCAGATACGCAGTATTTT.

CDR3 in amino acids: CASSPPSGGTNTGELFF. CDR3 bases: TGTGCCAGCTCACCACCATCAGGGGGCACTAACACCGGGGAGCTGTTTTTT. V gene TRBV18 combines with J gene TRBJ2-2; 8 bases agree with TRBD1. Per the germline V gene, CDR1 is KGHSH and CDR2 is LQKENI. This CDR3 is built from 17 residues. Unmatched junction bases numbered 5, after V lost 0 bases and J lost 2 bases.

This clone has just one count. V gene TRBV25-1 combines with J gene TRBJ2-1, with a possible D match to TRBD1 (5 bases). Per germline, CDR1 MGHDK and CDR2 SYGVNS. V lost 2 bases to trimming and J lost 7 bases, with 9 bases between them. The CDR3 loop spans 13 amino acids. The CDR3, as DNA: TGTGCCAGCAGTGAAGCAGGGCGAAATGAGCAGTTCTTC. Protein product: CASSEAGRNEQFF.

This clone is categorized as medium-sized. The chain recombines TRBV4-2 with TRBJ1-2, with no clear D. V was pared by 0 bases and J by 2 bases, with 13 bases between. The CDR3 has 16 amino acids. Germline CDR1 reads LGHNA; CDR2 reads YNFKEQ. The CDR3 here is CASSQDRRDKNYGYTF. The CDR3, as DNA: TGTGCCAGCAGCCAAGATCGAAGAGACAAAAACTATGGCTACACCTTC.

This clone rates as medium-sized (0.01 to 0.1%). The chain employs TRBV18 and TRBJ1-2; no firm D call. V was shortened by 2 bases and J by 3 bases, with 10 bases between the two germline ends. CDR1 and CDR2 from the germline V gene are KGHSH and LQKENI. CDR3 length equals 14 residues. This CDR3 reads CASSPSNTDYGYTF. In DNA form, the CDR3 reads TGTGCCAGCTCACCAAGCAACACGGACTATGGCTACACCTTC.

V usage is TRBV7-8 and J usage is TRBJ2-7; possibly TRBD2 for D (5 bases). The CDR3 is 15 amino acids. Trimming shortened V by 6 bases and J by 0 bases, and 15 bases separated the two germline ends. Germline values: CDR1 SGHVS, CDR2 FQNEAQ. CDR3: CASRPPATSSYEQYF. CDR3 in DNA: TGTGCCAGCAGGCCCCCGGCTACTAGCTCCTACGAGCAGTACTTC.

CDR3 region: CAWSFSGTSGRAGAYEQYF. The CDR3 nucleotides are TGTGCCTGGAGTTTTTCCGGGACTAGCGGGAGGGCCGGCGCCTACGAGCAGTACTTC. The chain is built from TRBV30 and TRBJ2-7; 16 nucleotides agree with TRBD2. This CDR3 comprises 19 residues. Losses at the gene ends were 2 bases for V and 2 bases for J; bases not matched to a gene: 12. Germline-derived CDR1 and CDR2 are GTSNPN and SVGIG (reference sequence).

Concerning this clone itself: Other DNA sequences in this specimen translate into the identical CDR3. This chain links TRBV5-8 with TRBJ1-2; possible D gene TRBD1, 6 bases. The V gene's germline CDR1 is SGHTS and CDR2 YDEGEE. This CDR3 region has 14 residues. V lost 4 bases and J 8 bases, leaving 18 bases between the germline ends. The CDR3 sequence: CASSPRGVLYGYTF. In DNA form, the CDR3 reads TGTGCCAGCAGCCCCAGGGGAGTTTTATACGGCTACACCTTC.

The J gene is TRBJ1-1, the V gene TRBV28; the D is unclear. Germline V gene lookup returns CDR1 MDHEN and CDR2 SYDVKM. V was trimmed by 7 bases and J by 8 bases, leaving 14 bases between them. The CDR3 is made up of 12 amino acids. In DNA, the CDR3 is TGTGCCAGCATCGTCCGGGGAGCCGAAGCTTTCTTT. It encodes CASIVRGAEAFF.

This chain uses TRBV4-3 with TRBJ1-2; 12 bases map to TRBD1. V gave up 4 bases and J gave up 8 bases; unmatched junction bases: 11. The CDR3 totals 16 residues. The germline CDR1 and CDR2 sequences are LGHNA and YSLEER. This chain's CDR3 is CASSPPIGTGGGGYTF. In DNA, the CDR3 is TGCGCCAGCAGCCCTCCGATTGGGACAGGGGGCGGGGGCTACACCTTC.

The chain employs TRBV9 and TRBJ2-5; 9 positions agree with TRBD1. J gave up 5 bases and V 0 bases, and 8 bases lay outside the gene matches. The germline CDR1 and CDR2 sequences are SGDLS and YYNGEE. CDR3 size: 16 residues. The CDR3 spells CASSVDGTGRMETQYF. As DNA, the CDR3 is TGTGCCAGCAGCGTAGACGGGACAGGGAGGATGGAGACCCAGTACTTC.

The V call is TRBV7-3, the J call TRBJ2-2; TRBD2 might be the D (6 bases). With 2 bases removed from V and 5 bases from J, the gap between germline ends came to 15 bases. In germline, CDR1 is SGHTA, CDR2 FQGTGA. CDR3 length equals 16 residues. The CDR3 loop is CASSLGTGTDTGELFF. CDR3 bases: TGTGCCAGCAGCTTAGGGACCGGGACTGATACCGGGGAGCTGTTTTTT.

This rearrangement joins TRBV7-6 to TRBJ2-4, with TRBD2 matching 7 bases. With V trimmed by 1 base and J by 1 base, 4 bases remained unmatched. The CDR3 has 16 amino acids. Germline V gene sequence: CDR1 SGHVS, CDR2 FNYEAQ. CDR3 sequence reads: CASSLGGRRAKNIQYF. The CDR3 DNA reads as TGTGCCAGCAGCTTAGGCGGGAGACGGGCCAAAAACATTCAGTACTTC.

The rearrangement uses TRBV5-1 and TRBJ2-5; D perhaps matches TRBD1 (6 bases). The V and J ends lost 3 bases and 4 bases respectively, with 10 bases between them. CDR3 length equals 13 residues. CDR1 and CDR2 (germline): SGHRS, YFSETQ. CDR3 nucleotide sequence: TGCGCCAGCAGCTACAGGGCCCGAGAGACCCAGTACTTC. The encoded protein is CASSYRARETQYF.

In this sample, this clone turned up a few times. CDR3 region: CASSLGPSSYNEQFF. CDR3 nucleotides: TGTGCCAGCAGCTTAGGGCCGAGCTCCTACAATGAGCAGTTCTTC. The gene calls are TRBV7-3 and TRBJ2-1; D gene uncertain. Trimming took off 2 bases at V and 0 bases at J, with 8 bases between the two ends. The CDR3 totals 15 residues. The germline gives CDR1 SGHTA, CDR2 FQGTGA.

The V gene is TRBV10-3, the J gene TRBJ2-3; TRBD2 matches at 8 bases. This CDR3 spans 14 amino acids. Germline V gene sequence: CDR1 ENHRY, CDR2 SYGVKD. Trimming removed 10 bases from V and 6 bases from J; junction bases left unmatched: 12. CDR3 DNA: TGTGCCACACTAGCGGAGAACGCGGCGGATACGCAGTATTTT. It specifies CATLAENAADTQYF.

The CDR3 nucleotides are TGTGCCACTTCGGGACTAGCGGGGGGCACAGATACGCAGTATTTT. Translated, it gives CATSGLAGGTDTQYF. V is TRBV19 and J is TRBJ2-3; the match to TRBD2 covers 14 bases. The V gene end was trimmed by 10 bases and the J gene end by 1 base; junction bases not matched to a gene: 4. Germline assignment: CDR1 LNHDA and CDR2 SQIVND (reference sequence). CDR3 length: 15 residues.

This rearrangement joins TRBV19 to TRBJ2-5, with D maybe TRBD1 (6 bases). Germline CDR1 is LNHDA and CDR2 is SQIVND (reference sequence). V gave up 6 bases and J gave up 5 bases, with 19 bases separating them. The CDR3 contains 15 residues. The CDR3 DNA reads TGTGCCAGTAGCATAATCACAGGGAAAAGGGAGACCCAGTACTTC. The encoded protein is CASSIITGKRETQYF.

Written as DNA, the CDR3 is TGTGCCATCAGTGTCGGGGGGGACTACAATGAGCAGTTCTTC. This sequence encodes CAISVGGDYNEQFF. This chain connects TRBV10-3 to TRBJ2-1; TRBD2 agrees at 8 bases. Germline loops: CDR1 ENHRY, CDR2 SYGVKD. After removal of 4 bases from V and 3 bases from J, the junction contained 2 bases not matched to a gene. The CDR3 has 14 amino acids.

This clone was recorded only once. The V gene is TRBV23-1, the J gene TRBJ1-1, with D tentatively TRBD1 (6 bases). TRBV23-1 is sorted into the ORF group, with uncertain function. The CDR3 has 14 amino acids. Trimming left V 4 bases short and J 3 bases short, with 12 bases between. This chain's CDR3 is CASSRPNRDTEAFF. Written as DNA, the CDR3 is TGCGCCAGCAGTCGCCCGAACAGGGACACTGAAGCTTTCTTT.